A selection of T cell receptor beta chains follows, all from one sample in a study of regulatory and conventional T cells in RAG deficiency. Libraries were prepared by immunoSEQ multiplex PCR; TCRdb keeps only in-frame clonotypes and omits some of them. The top ten hold roughly 0.83% of the sample, which has tens of thousands of clones, around nine tenths seen once. The same data also went into a second study, on regulatory T cells.

Material: Tregs sorted from blood. Every receptor here comes from a human donor in good health. Both conserved end residues are part of each CDR3. Fields, in order: D gene, V gene, clone size, J gene, CDR3 protein, CDR3 DNA. A D gene is named only where the DNA matches it firmly. Not every row has a clone size; where given, it reads once, few, many or a size class.

NA,TRBV28,NA,TRBJ1-1,CASSFRRKNTEAFF,TGTGCCAGCAGTTTTAGACGGAAGAACACTGAAGCTTTCTTT
TRBD1,TRBV6-1,few,TRBJ1-2,CASRVTRQGVHGYTF,TGTGCCAGCCGCGTAACCCGACAGGGGGTACATGGCTACACCTTC
TRBD1,TRBV6-1,NA,TRBJ1-1,CASRDRAYTEAFF,TGTGCCAGCAGGGACAGGGCCTACACTGAAGCTTTCTTT
NA,TRBV18,NA,TRBJ2-5,CASSPDQETQYF,TGTGCCAGCTCACCAGACCAAGAGACCCAGTACTTC
TRBD1,TRBV19,NA,TRBJ1-4,CASKGTGGGEKLFF,TGTGCCAGTAAAGGGACAGGGGGCGGTGAAAAACTGTTTTTT
NA,TRBV18,NA,TRBJ2-3,CASSPVKPTDTQYF,TGTGCCAGCTCACCAGTAAAACCCACAGATACGCAGTATTTT
NA,TRBV28,NA,TRBJ2-3,CASSPINFNHADTQYF,TGTGCCAGCAGTCCCATCAACTTTAACCACGCAGATACGCAGTATTTT
NA,TRBV7-9,NA,TRBJ1-4,CATTGEKLFF,TGTGCCACCACGGGGGAAAAACTGTTTTTT
TRBD1,TRBV2,NA,TRBJ1-2,CASSSGGANYGYTF,TGTGCCAGCAGTTCAGGGGGCGCGAACTATGGCTACACCTTC
NA,TRBV18,NA,TRBJ2-2,CASSSMGGTTGELFF,TGTGCCAGCTCATCAATGGGGGGAACCACCGGGGAGCTGTTTTTT
NA,TRBV27,NA,TRBJ1-1,CASSGHQNTEAFF,TGTGCCAGCAGTGGACACCAGAACACTGAAGCTTTCTTT
NA,TRBV5-1,NA,TRBJ2-5,CASSLPPTETQYF,TGCGCCAGCAGCTTACCACCAACGGAGACCCAGTACTTC
TRBD1,TRBV4-2,NA,TRBJ2-7,CASSLSMTGTGGYEQYF,TGTGCCAGCAGCCTCTCGATGACCGGGACAGGGGGGTACGAGCAGTACTTC
NA,TRBV5-4,NA,TRBJ2-7,CASSHPGSGSEQYF,TGTGCCAGCAGCCATCCAGGGTCAGGCAGCGAGCAGTACTTC
NA,TRBV5-1,NA,TRBJ2-3,CASSLEERTDTQYF,TGCGCCAGCAGCTTGGAGGAAAGGACAGATACGCAGTATTTT
NA,TRBV19,NA,TRBJ1-2,CASTPDMANYGYTF,TGTGCCAGTACCCCCGATATGGCCAACTATGGCTACACCTTC
NA,TRBV5-1,NA,TRBJ1-5,CASSFDGVSQPQHF,TGCGCCAGCAGCTTCGATGGGGTCTCACAGCCCCAGCATTTT
NA,TRBV27,NA,TRBJ2-1,CASSRNLSPSTYNEQFF,TGTGCCAGCAGTAGGAACCTTTCTCCTTCCACCTACAATGAGCAGTTCTTC
NA,TRBV25-1,NA,TRBJ1-1,CARLILMNTEAFF,TGTGCCAGACTAATTTTGATGAACACTGAAGCTTTCTTT
NA,TRBV5-6,NA,TRBJ2-1,CASSLVLAASYNEQFF,TGTGCCAGCAGCTTGGTGCTAGCTGCGTCCTACAATGAGCAGTTCTTC
NA,TRBV5-1,NA,TRBJ2-7,CASSLGHTTYEQYF,TGCGCCAGCAGCTTGGGACATACTACCTACGAGCAGTACTTC
NA,TRBV6-6,NA,TRBJ1-1,CASSPTLAEAFF,TGTGCCAGCAGTCCTACACTAGCTGAAGCTTTCTTT
TRBD1,TRBV28,NA,TRBJ1-1,CASSEGTGLVVREVNTEAFF,TGTGCCAGCAGTGAAGGGACAGGGTTGGTGGTTAGAGAAGTGAACACTGAAGCTTTCTTT
NA,TRBV5-1,NA,TRBJ1-2,CASSLSGTAYGYTF,TGCGCCAGCAGCTTATCCGGGACGGCTTATGGCTACACCTTC
NA,TRBV4-2,once,TRBJ1-1,CASSAQGTNTEAFF,TGTGCCAGCAGTGCACAGGGAACTAACACTGAAGCTTTCTTT
NA,TRBV18,NA,TRBJ1-4,CASSLSGTGNEKLFF,TGTGCCAGCTCACTTTCCGGGACCGGTAATGAAAAACTGTTTTTT
NA,TRBV5-4,NA,TRBJ1-2,CASSLAAGQEGYTF,TGTGCCAGCAGCTTGGCGGCCGGGCAGGAAGGCTACACCTTC
NA,TRBV15,once,TRBJ2-1,CATSFRTITNEQFF,TGTGCCACCAGCTTCCGGACAATTACCAATGAGCAGTTCTTC
NA,TRBV5-1,NA,TRBJ1-3,CASSSEFRGSGNTIYF,TGCGCCAGCAGTTCGGAATTTAGGGGTTCGGGAAACACCATATATTTT
NA,TRBV12-5,NA,TRBJ2-7,CASGLPFFYEQYF,TGTGCTAGTGGTTTGCCCTTTTTCTACGAGCAGTACTTC
NA,TRBV5-8,NA,TRBJ1-1,CASSLAGAFF,TGTGCCAGCAGCTTGGCTGGAGCTTTCTTT
NA,TRBV7-3,few,TRBJ2-7,CASSLDYPSEQYF,TGTGCCAGCAGCTTGGACTACCCAAGCGAGCAGTACTTC
TRBD1,TRBV7-8,NA,TRBJ1-6,CASSYRGSYSPLHF,TGTGCCAGCAGCTACAGGGGGTCCTATTCACCCCTCCACTTT
NA,TRBV6-5,few,TRBJ1-2,CASSYGAANYGYTF,TGTGCCAGCAGTTACGGGGCCGCTAACTATGGCTACACCTTC
TRBD1,TRBV14,NA,TRBJ2-1,CASSQARDRSYNEQFF,TGTGCCAGCAGCCAAGCCCGGGACAGGAGCTACAATGAGCAGTTCTTC
TRBD1,TRBV9,few,TRBJ2-3,CASSVLGQGIGTDTQYF,TGTGCCAGCAGCGTCCTCGGACAGGGGATCGGCACAGATACGCAGTATTTT
NA,TRBV9,NA,TRBJ2-3,CASSVDVGTNTQYF,TGTGCCAGCAGCGTAGATGTTGGAACGAATACGCAGTATTTT
TRBD1,TRBV7-3,NA,TRBJ1-6,CASSLETGLAYNSPLHF,TGTGCCAGCAGCCTTGAGACAGGGCTGGCCTATAATTCACCCCTCCACTTT
NA,TRBV5-1,NA,TRBJ2-3,CASSLGSVGPGDTQYF,TGCGCCAGCAGCTTGGGGAGCGTGGGGCCGGGAGATACGCAGTATTTT
NA,TRBV16,NA,TRBJ1-3,CASSHGLQGNTIYF,TGTGCCAGCAGCCATGGCCTACAGGGAAACACCATATATTTT
TRBD1,TRBV18,NA,TRBJ1-2,CASSSGTGHYGYTF,TGTGCCAGCTCGTCCGGGACAGGGCACTATGGCTACACCTTC
NA,TRBV10-3,NA,TRBJ2-7,CAISRHQGEVSYEQYF,TGTGCCATCAGCCGACACCAAGGGGAAGTCTCCTACGAGCAGTACTTC
NA,TRBV11-2,NA,TRBJ1-1,CASSPWRANTEAFF,TGTGCCAGCAGCCCGTGGAGAGCGAACACTGAAGCTTTCTTT
TRBD1,TRBV6-1,NA,TRBJ1-1,CASNVDRGQTEAFF,TGTGCCAGCAATGTCGACAGGGGGCAAACTGAAGCTTTCTTT
NA,TRBV4-1,NA,TRBJ2-7,CASSPSTHSYEQYF,TGCGCCAGCAGCCCATCGACTCATTCCTACGAGCAGTACTTC
NA,TRBV5-1,NA,TRBJ1-4,CASSTGPDAYEKLFF,TGCGCCAGCAGCACCGGACCGGATGCTTATGAAAAACTGTTTTTT
TRBD1,TRBV6-1,NA,TRBJ1-3,CASSAREGQGLGNTIYF,TGTGCCAGCAGTGCCCGGGAAGGACAGGGATTAGGAAACACCATATATTTT
NA,TRBV7-8,NA,TRBJ1-5,CASSPMDQPQHF,TGTGCCAGCAGCCCGATGGACCAGCCCCAGCATTTT
NA,TRBV28,NA,TRBJ1-5,CASAKPRGAQPQHF,TGTGCCAGCGCTAAACCGAGGGGGGCTCAGCCCCAGCATTTT
TRBD2,TRBV28,NA,TRBJ2-1,CASTRPGLGRQRHYNEQFF,TGTGCCAGCACGCGACCGGGACTAGGGAGGCAGCGACACTACAATGAGCAGTTCTTC
NA,TRBV18,NA,TRBJ2-7,CASSPGFGYEQYF,TGTGCCAGCTCACCAGGGTTCGGCTACGAGCAGTACTTC
NA,TRBV5-6,NA,TRBJ1-1,CASSLAGRGTEAFF,TGTGCCAGCAGCTTGGCCGGCAGGGGCACTGAAGCTTTCTTT
NA,TRBV28,NA,TRBJ1-1,CASSLSVSATEAFF,TGTGCCAGCAGTTTATCCGTCAGTGCCACTGAAGCTTTCTTT